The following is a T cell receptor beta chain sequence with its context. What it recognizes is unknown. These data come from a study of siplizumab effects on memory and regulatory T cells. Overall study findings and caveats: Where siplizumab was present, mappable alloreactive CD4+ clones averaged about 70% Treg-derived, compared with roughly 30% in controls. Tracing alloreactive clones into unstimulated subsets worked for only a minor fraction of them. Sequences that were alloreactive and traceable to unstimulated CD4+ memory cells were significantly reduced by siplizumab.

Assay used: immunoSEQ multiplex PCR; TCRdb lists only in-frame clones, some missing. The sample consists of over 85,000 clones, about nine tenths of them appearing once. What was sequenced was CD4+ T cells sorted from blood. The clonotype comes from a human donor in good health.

In DNA, the CDR3 is TGTGCCAGCTCACCAATCGGCAGCAATTACGAGCAGTACTTC. Its protein is CASSPIGSNYEQYF. V gene TRBV18 combines with J gene TRBJ2-7, with D uncertain. The germline V gene encodes CDR1 KGHSH and CDR2 LQKENI. The ends were cut back, 2 bases at V and 4 bases at J, with 12 bases in the middle. The CDR3 totals 14 residues.